This is a list of T cell receptor beta chains from one sample in a study of blood T cell repertoires in COVID-19. The repertoire was sequenced with immunoSEQ multiplex PCR; TCRdb's copy has only in-frame clones and lacks some. This sample yields 350,000 to 500,000 clones, of which roughly 89% are seen a single time; 0.7% to 0.85% belongs to the top ten. Sequenced sample: peripheral blood. Receptors originate from a man in his late teens or twenties with COVID-19, enrolled during active disease. Both conserved end residues are part of each CDR3. A D gene is named only where the DNA matches it firmly. Size is stated for part of the rows, as once, few or many counts, or as a class when the clone is expanded.

TRBV11-2	TRBJ2-3	.	.	TGTGCCAGCAGCAGCTGGGACTCCACAGATACGCAGTATTTT	CASSSWDSTDTQYF
TRBV11-3	TRBJ1-4	.	.	TGTGCCAGCAGCACCTCCCGGGGTTCTAATGAAAAACTGTTTTTT	CASSTSRGSNEKLFF
TRBV3-1/TRBV3-2	TRBJ2-2	.	TRBD2	TGTGCCAGCAGCCAAGGTGCCTTGAGCGGGGGGAACACCGGGGAGCTGTTTTTT	CASSQGALSGGNTGELFF
TRBV3-1/TRBV3-2	TRBJ2-5	.	.	TGTGCCAGCAGCCAAGGAGCGTTGAGCCAGTACTTC	CASSQGALSQYF
TRBV6-5	TRBJ1-1	.	TRBD1	TGTGCCAGCAGTCGGACAGGGGACACTGAAGCTTTCTTT	CASSRTGDTEAFF
TRBV6-5	TRBJ1-4	.	.	TGTGCCAGCAGAGGACAGCCCAGTGAAAAACTGTTTTTT	CASRGQPSEKLFF
TRBV6-6	TRBJ1-5	.	.	TGTGCCAGCAGTTACTCAAGGGGTGGGCAGCCCCAGCATTTT	CASSYSRGGQPQHF
TRBV7-9	TRBJ2-7	few	.	TGTGCCAGCAGCTTAGTTGCGACAGGCACCCACGAGCAGTACTTC	CASSLVATGTHEQYF
TRBV12-3/TRBV12-4	TRBJ2-1	.	TRBD2	TGTGCCAGCAGTCGTACTAGCGACAATGAGCAGTTCTTC	CASSRTSDNEQFF
TRBV3-1/TRBV3-2	TRBJ1-2	.	.	TGTGCCAGCAGCCAAGTTTGGGGCGTATACGGGCAGGACAACTATGGCTACACCTTC	CASSQVWGVYGQDNYGYTF
TRBV29-1	TRBJ2-1	.	TRBD2	TGCAGCGTTGAAGGGACTAGCGGGGGGTTTACCCTCAATGAGCAGTTCTTC	CSVEGTSGGFTLNEQFF
TRBV5-6	TRBJ1-2	.	TRBD1	TGTGCCAGCAGCTTCCCAGGGGGTTATGGCTACACCTTC	CASSFPGGYGYTF
TRBV18	TRBJ2-1	.	.	TGTGCCAGCTCACCACCTCTTAGGGGGGGCCGGGGGAAGCAGTTCTTC	CASSPPLRGGRGKQFF
TRBV6-5	TRBJ1-6	.	TRBD1	TGTGCCAGCAGCCCGGGACAGGGGAACTCACCCCTCCACTTT	CASSPGQGNSPLHF
TRBV18	TRBJ1-5	once	.	TGTGCCAGCTCACCGGGGGGAGGGGGACAGCCCCAGCATTTT	CASSPGGGGQPQHF
TRBV24-1	TRBJ1-6	.	.	TGTGCCACCAGTGAGCGACAGCCTAATTCACCCCTCCACTTT	CATSERQPNSPLHF
TRBV2	TRBJ2-7	few	.	TGTGCCAGCAGGAGGTCTTCCTACGAGCAGTACTTC	CASRRSSYEQYF
TRBV6-1	TRBJ1-2	.	.	TGTGCCAGCAGTGATGCCCTAGGCCAAGCTAACTATGGCTACACCTTC	CASSDALGQANYGYTF
TRBV19	TRBJ2-3	.	.	TGTGCCAGTAGTATAGGGAACAGGGTTGGCACAGATACGCAGTATTTT	CASSIGNRVGTDTQYF
TRBV19	TRBJ2-7	.	TRBD1	TGTGCCAGTAGAACGACAGGGGGCACCTACGAGCAGTACTTC	CASRTTGGTYEQYF
TRBV19	TRBJ2-1	.	TRBD1	TGTGCCAGTAGTTTGCTGAGACAGGGTAGAAATGAGCAGTTCTTC	CASSLLRQGRNEQFF
TRBV20-1	TRBJ2-3	.	.	TGCAGTGCTAGACTAAGGGGTACGCAGTATTTT	CSARLRGTQYF
TRBV27	TRBJ1-6	.	TRBD1	TGTGCCAGCAGTCCACAGGGGGCTATTGGGAATTCACCCCTCCACTTT	CASSPQGAIGNSPLHF
TRBV4-1	TRBJ2-2	.	TRBD2	TGCGCCAGCGGCGGCGGGGGAAGGGTAGTTTCCACCGGGGAGCTGTTTTTT	CASGGGGRVVSTGELFF
TRBV7-9	TRBJ2-1	.	.	TGTGCCAGCAGCACCCGGGACTCTCTCGATGAGCAGTTCTTC	CASSTRDSLDEQFF
TRBV19	TRBJ2-7	.	TRBD2	TGTGCCAGTAGTATAGGACCGGGAGGTTCCTACGAGCAGTACTTC	CASSIGPGGSYEQYF
TRBV12-5	TRBJ2-2	.	TRBD2	TGTGCTAGTGGGACTAGCCTTACCACCGGGGAGCTGTTTTTT	CASGTSLTTGELFF
TRBV30	TRBJ2-7	few	.	TGTGCCTGGAGGGGGAGAGGGAACCACGAGCAGTACTTC	CAWRGRGNHEQYF
TRBV2	TRBJ1-1	.	.	TGTGCCAGCTCGACAGGTCTTGGCACTGAAGCTTTCTTT	CASSTGLGTEAFF
TRBV9	TRBJ2-7	few	TRBD2	TGTGCCAGCAGCGTAGCTGAGGGAGGGACGTACGAGCAGTACTTC	CASSVAEGGTYEQYF
TRBV5-1	TRBJ2-1	.	.	TGCGCCAGCAGCTTGTTTAGCGGCTCCTACAATGAGCAGTTCTTC	CASSLFSGSYNEQFF
TRBV30	TRBJ1-1	.	.	TGTGCCTGGAGCTCCGGAGGGTTCAACACTGAAGCTTTCTTT	CAWSSGGFNTEAFF
TRBV27	TRBJ1-6	.	TRBD1	TGTGCCAGCAGTTTGGGCCCCGGGACAGCAAATTCACCCCTCCACTTT	CASSLGPGTANSPLHF
TRBV6-5	TRBJ2-3	.	TRBD2	TGTGCCAGCAGTTTTTCCCAGCGGGGGGGTGGGAATACGCAGTATTTT	CASSFSQRGGGNTQYF
TRBV2	TRBJ2-7	few	.	TGTGCCAGCAGTGAAGGGGCAGGGCGGCACGAGCAGTACTTC	CASSEGAGRHEQYF
TRBV19	TRBJ2-1	.	.	TGTGCCAGTACTTTTGCGGGGGCGTACAATGAGCAGTTCTTC	CASTFAGAYNEQFF
TRBV5-4	TRBJ1-1	.	TRBD1	TGTGCCAGCAGCGAAGGACAGGTTTTGAACACTGAAGCTTTCTTT	CASSEGQVLNTEAFF
TRBV9	TRBJ2-5	.	TRBD2	TGTGCCAGCAGCCGGGGACTAGCGGGGTACCAAGAGACCCAGTACTTC	CASSRGLAGYQETQYF
TRBV7-2	TRBJ2-4	.	.	TGTGCCAGCAGCTTAGCTGGCTCCCAGTTCAACAAAAACATTCAGTACTTC	CASSLAGSQFNKNIQYF
TRBV19	TRBJ1-5	.	TRBD1	TGTGCCAGTAGTGCCGGGACAGGGGATCAGCCCCAGCATTTT	CASSAGTGDQPQHF
TRBV19	TRBJ1-5	few	.	TGTGCCAGTAGCCCAGGGGCGTGGAGCAATCAGCCCCAGCATTTT	CASSPGAWSNQPQHF
TRBV2	TRBJ2-1	.	TRBD2	TGTGCCAGCAGTCCGGGACTAGCGGCGTCTCGGGAGCAGTTCTTC	CASSPGLAASREQFF
TRBV7-9	TRBJ2-3	.	TRBD2	TGTGCCAGCAGCTCGGGACTAGCGGGGGGAAGCACAGATACGCAGTATTTT	CASSSGLAGGSTDTQYF
TRBV18	TRBJ2-3	.	.	TGTGCCAGCTCACCCCGGGAGCGGGCGTCCACAGATACGCAGTATTTT	CASSPRERASTDTQYF
TRBV5-1	TRBJ2-7	once	.	TGCGCCAGCAGCTTGGTTCAGGGGTTCTACGAGCAGTACTTC	CASSLVQGFYEQYF
TRBV27	TRBJ1-1	.	.	TGTGCCAGCAGTTTGGTTAACTTGAACACTGAAGCTTTCTTT	CASSLVNLNTEAFF
TRBV25-1	TRBJ2-7	.	TRBD1	TGTGCCAGCAAGGGACAGTACTACGAGCAGTACTTC	CASKGQYYEQYF
TRBV5-1	TRBJ2-7	.	TRBD2	TGCGCCAGCAGCGTGGGTGGCGGGAGGGCCGAAGAGCAGTACTTC	CASSVGGGRAEEQYF
TRBV19	TRBJ1-5	.	TRBD1	TGTGCCAGTAGCGGCAGGGGGTCAAATCAGCCCCAGCATTTT	CASSGRGSNQPQHF
TRBV5-4	TRBJ2-7	.	.	TGTGCCAGCAGCCTCGCTAGCTCCTACGAGCAGTACTTC	CASSLASSYEQYF
TRBV24-1	TRBJ2-7	.	TRBD2	TGTGCCACCAGTGATAAAGCGGGAGGGCCCGAGCAGTACTTC	CATSDKAGGPEQYF
TRBV5-1	TRBJ2-2	.	TRBD1	TGCGCCAGCAGCTTAGACGGGACAGGCACCGGGGAGCTGTTTTTT	CASSLDGTGTGELFF
TRBV7-2	TRBJ1-2	.	TRBD1	TGTGCCAGCAGCTTAACGGGACAGTCCTATGGCTACACCTTC	CASSLTGQSYGYTF
TRBV30	TRBJ2-7	.	.	TGTGCCTGGAGTTTCGGCAACCAGGCTGCGGGGCAGTACTTC	CAWSFGNQAAGQYF
TRBV3-1/TRBV3-2	TRBJ1-4	.	TRBD1	TGTGCCAGCACCCAACAGGGGGTCGGGGAAAAACTGTTTTTT	CASTQQGVGEKLFF
TRBV6-4	TRBJ2-3	few	.	TGTGCCAGCAGGCCCATAGCGGGCACAGATACGCAGTATTTT	CASRPIAGTDTQYF